This TCR beta chain was documented in a study of CD8 T cells in ankylosing spondylitis. The study, taken as a whole, reports: Disease-linked clones displayed a CD8+ phenotype and appeared relatively rarely in peripheral blood.

MiXCR was run by TCRdb on the 5' RACE reads, yielding one entry per CDR3 protein. Among 100,000 to 150,000 distinct CDR3 sequences listed, around 9.3% were seen once. This clonotype showed up many times. As yet, its antigen is unknown. Germline CDR1 is DFQATT and CDR2 is SNEGSKA (reference sequence). The CDR3 covers 15 residues. V was clipped by 5 bases and J by 2 bases; unmatched bases: 6. The source material was blood, either unsorted or a sorted T cell fraction (not recorded which). This receptor was obtained from a male donor with ankylosing spondylitis or in good health (not recorded which). V and J are TRBV20-1 and TRBJ2-3, with 11 bases aligning to TRBD2. CDR3 nucleotide sequence: TGCAGTGCTCACTTACTAGCGGGAGTCACAGATACGCAGTATTTT. Its translation: CSAHLLAGVTDTQYF.